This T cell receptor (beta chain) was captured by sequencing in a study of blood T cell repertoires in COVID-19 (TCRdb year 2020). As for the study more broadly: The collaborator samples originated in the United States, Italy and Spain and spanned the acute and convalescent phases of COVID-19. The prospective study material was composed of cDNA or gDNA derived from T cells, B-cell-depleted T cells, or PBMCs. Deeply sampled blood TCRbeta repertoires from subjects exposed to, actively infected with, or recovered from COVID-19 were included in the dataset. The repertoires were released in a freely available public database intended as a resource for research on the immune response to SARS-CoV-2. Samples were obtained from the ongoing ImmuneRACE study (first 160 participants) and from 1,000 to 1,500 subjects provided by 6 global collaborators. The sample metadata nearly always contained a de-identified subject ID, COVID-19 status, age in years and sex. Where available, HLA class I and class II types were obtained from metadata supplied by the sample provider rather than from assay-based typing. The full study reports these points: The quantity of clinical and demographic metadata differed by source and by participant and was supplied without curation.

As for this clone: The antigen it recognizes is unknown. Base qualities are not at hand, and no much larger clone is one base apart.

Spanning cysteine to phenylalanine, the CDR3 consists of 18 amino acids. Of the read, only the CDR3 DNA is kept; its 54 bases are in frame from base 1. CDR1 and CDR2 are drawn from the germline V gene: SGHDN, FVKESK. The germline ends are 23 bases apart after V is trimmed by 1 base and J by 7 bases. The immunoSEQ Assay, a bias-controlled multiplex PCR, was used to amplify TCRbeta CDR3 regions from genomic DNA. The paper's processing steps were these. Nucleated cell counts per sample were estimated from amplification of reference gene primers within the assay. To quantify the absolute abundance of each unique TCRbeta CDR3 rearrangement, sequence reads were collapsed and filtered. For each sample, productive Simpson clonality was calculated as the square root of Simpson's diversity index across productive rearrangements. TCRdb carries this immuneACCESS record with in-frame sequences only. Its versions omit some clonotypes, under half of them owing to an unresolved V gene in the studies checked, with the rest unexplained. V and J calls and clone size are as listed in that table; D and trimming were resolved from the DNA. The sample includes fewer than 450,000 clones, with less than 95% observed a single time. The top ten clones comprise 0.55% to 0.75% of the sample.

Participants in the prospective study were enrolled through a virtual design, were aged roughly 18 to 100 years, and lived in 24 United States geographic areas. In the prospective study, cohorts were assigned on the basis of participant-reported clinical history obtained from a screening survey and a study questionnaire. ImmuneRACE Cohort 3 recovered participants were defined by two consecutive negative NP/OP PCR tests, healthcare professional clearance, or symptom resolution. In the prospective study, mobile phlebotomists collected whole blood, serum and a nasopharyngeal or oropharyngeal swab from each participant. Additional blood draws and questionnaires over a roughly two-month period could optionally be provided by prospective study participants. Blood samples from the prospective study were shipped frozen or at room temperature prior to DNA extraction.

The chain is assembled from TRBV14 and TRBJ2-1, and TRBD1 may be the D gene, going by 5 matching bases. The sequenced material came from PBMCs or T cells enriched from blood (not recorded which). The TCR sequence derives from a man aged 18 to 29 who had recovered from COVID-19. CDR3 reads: CASSQVFRLAGNGNEQFF. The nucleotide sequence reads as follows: TGTGCCAGCAGCCAAGTTTTTCGTTTGGCAGGGAATGGGAATGAGCAGTTCTTC.